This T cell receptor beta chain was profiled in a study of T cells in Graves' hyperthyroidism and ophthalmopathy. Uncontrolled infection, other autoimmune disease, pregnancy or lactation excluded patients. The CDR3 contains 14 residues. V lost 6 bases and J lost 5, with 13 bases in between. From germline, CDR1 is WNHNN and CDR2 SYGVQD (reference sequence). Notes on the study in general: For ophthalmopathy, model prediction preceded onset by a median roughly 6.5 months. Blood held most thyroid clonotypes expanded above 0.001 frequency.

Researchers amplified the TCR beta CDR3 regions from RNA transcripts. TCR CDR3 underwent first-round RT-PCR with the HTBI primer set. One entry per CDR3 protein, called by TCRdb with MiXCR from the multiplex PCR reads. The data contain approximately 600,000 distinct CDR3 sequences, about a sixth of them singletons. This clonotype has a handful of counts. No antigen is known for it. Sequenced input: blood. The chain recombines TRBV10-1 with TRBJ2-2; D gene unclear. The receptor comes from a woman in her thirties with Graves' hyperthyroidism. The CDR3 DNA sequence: TGCGCCAGCAGAGCCCAGTCCTTAACCGGGGAGCTGTTTTTT. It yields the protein CASRAQSLTGELFF.